The T cell receptor (beta chain) described here comes from a study of blood T cell repertoires in COVID-19. Only in-frame clones appear in the TCRdb table, and some are missing; sequencing was by immunoSEQ multiplex PCR. The sample lists 250,000 to 400,000 clones, roughly 90% occurring once. V was shortened by 3 bases and J by 7 bases, with 9 bases between the two germline ends. Per the germline V gene, CDR1 is MDHEN and CDR2 is SYDVKM. This CDR3 spans 12 amino acids. This chain joins TRBV28 and TRBJ1-1; D unclear. This clonotype was obtained from a woman in her 30s with COVID-19, enrolled during active disease. The material sequenced was peripheral blood. The CDR3 DNA reads as TGTGCCAGCAGTTTCTATCGGGATGAAGCTTTCTTT. Protein: CASSFYRDEAFF.